This T cell receptor beta chain comes out of a study of blood T cell repertoires in COVID-19. Study overall: The cDNA or gDNA used as material had been derived from T cells, B-cell-depleted T cells, or PBMCs.

The germline V gene encodes CDR1 SGHTA and CDR2 FQGNSA. The V gene lost 3 bases and the J gene lost 5 bases, with 10 bases spanning the gap. This CDR3 comprises 13 residues. TCRdb's table, derived via immunoSEQ multiplex PCR, lists solely in-frame clones and lacks some. The table lists 200,000 to 300,000 clones, roughly 88% of them singletons, with over 2% in the top ten. A single count supports this clone. The chain recombines TRBV7-2 with TRBJ2-5; the D gene is possibly TRBD1 (6 bases). The origin of this receptor is a woman aged 40 to 50 with acute COVID-19. Sequenced input: PBMCs or T cells enriched from blood (not recorded which). The CDR3 bases are TGTGCCAGCAGCTTGACAGGTCTCGAGACCCAGTACTTC. Its translation: CASSLTGLETQYF.